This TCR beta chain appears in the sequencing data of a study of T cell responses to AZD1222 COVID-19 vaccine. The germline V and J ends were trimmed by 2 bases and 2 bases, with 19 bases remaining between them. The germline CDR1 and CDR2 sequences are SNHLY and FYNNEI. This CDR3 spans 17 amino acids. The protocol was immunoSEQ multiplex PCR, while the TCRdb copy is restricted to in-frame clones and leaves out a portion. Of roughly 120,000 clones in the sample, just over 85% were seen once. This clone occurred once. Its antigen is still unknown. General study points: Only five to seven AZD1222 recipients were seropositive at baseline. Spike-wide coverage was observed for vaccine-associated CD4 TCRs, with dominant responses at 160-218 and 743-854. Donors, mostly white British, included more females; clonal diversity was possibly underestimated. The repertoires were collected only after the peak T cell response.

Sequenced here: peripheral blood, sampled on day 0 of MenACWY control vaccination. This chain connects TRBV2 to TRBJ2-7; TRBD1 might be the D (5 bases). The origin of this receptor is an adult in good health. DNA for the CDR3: TGTGCCAGCAGTGAAAGGGGAATACCTACAAACCCCTACGAGCAGTACTTC. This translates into CASSERGIPTNPYEQYF.